The 28 T cell receptor beta chains listed next were all sequenced from one sample in a study of T cells in women clearing cervical HPV infection. TCRdb's table, derived via immunoSEQ multiplex PCR, lists solely in-frame clones and lacks some. This listing includes more than 30,000 clones. The sample was blood buffy coat. These receptors came from a woman between 18 and 70 years old with a cervical HPV16 infection that either progressed to CIN3+ or cleared (not recorded which).

Comment on this clone: The DNA ends 3 residues before the CDR3 does, and the rest of the CDR3 is filled in from the germline J gene. The rearrangement links TRBV19 to TRBJ1-1, with 9 bases identical to TRBD1. Per germline, CDR1 LNHDA and CDR2 SQIVND (reference sequence). Trimming took 6 bases from V and 1 from J; bases not matched to a gene: 0. The CDR3 extends over 13 amino acids. The CDR3 is CASRDRGNTEAFF. CDR3 DNA, as far as it was read: TGTGCCAGTAGGGACAGGGGGAACACTGAA.

For this clone: A read error may account for a junction end that differs from germline. The read comes to an end 3 residues before the CDR3 does, leaving the germline J gene to fill in the end. The rearrangement joins TRBV4-2 to TRBJ1-1; TRBD1 matches 7 bases. CDR3 size: 13 residues. Germline lookup yields CDR1 LGHNA and CDR2 YNFKEQ. The part of the CDR3 DNA that was read is TGCGCCAGCAGCCAGGGGGGAATGGGTGAA. Its translation: CASSQGGMGE. The full CDR3 protein is CASSQGGMGEAFF.

In the case of this clone: The read falls 3 residues short of the CDR3 end, and the missing part is taken from the germline J gene. The chain employs TRBV5-1 and TRBJ1-1, with D perhaps matching TRBD1 (6 bases). With 0 bases removed from V and 5 bases from J, the gap between germline ends came to 17 bases. The CDR3 has 16 residues. Looked up from germline, CDR1 is SGHRS and CDR2 is YFSETQ. CDR3 region: CASSLAFLRGGTEAFF. The CDR3 DNA, read in part, is TGCGCCAGCAGCTTGGCCTTTTTAAGGGGGGGTACTGAA.

As regards this clone: The read finishes 3 residues shy of the CDR3 end, and the germline J gene is used to complete it. V usage is TRBV7-9 and J usage is TRBJ1-6; D remains ambiguous. Per germline, CDR1 SEHNR and CDR2 FQNEAQ (reference sequence). CDR3 length equals 11 residues. The CDR3 loop reads CASSESSTLHF. The covered CDR3 bases are TGTGCCAGCAGCGAATCGTCTACC.

A word on this clone: The read comes to an end 3 residues before the CDR3 does, leaving the germline J gene to fill in the end. This chain joins TRBV2 and TRBJ2-2; D is unresolved. Germline lookup yields CDR1 SNHLY and CDR2 FYNNEI. There are 11 residues in the CDR3. The CDR3 sequence: CASSEESELFF. CDR3 DNA, as far as it was read: TGTGCCAGCAGTGAAGAAAGCGAG.

As concerns this clone: Read data end 3 residues before the CDR3 end; the end is taken from the germline J gene. This sequence joins TRBV28 and TRBJ2-7, with D perhaps TRBD2 (6 bases). Germline-derived CDR1 and CDR2 are MDHEN and SYDVKM. CDR3 size: 13 residues. The germline V and J ends were trimmed by 3 bases and 2 bases, with 8 bases remaining between them. Incomplete CDR3 DNA: TGTGCCAGCAGTTTTAGCGGAACCTACGAG. Translating gives CASSFSGTYE. The whole CDR3 is CASSFSGTYEQYF.

To note about this clone: From the germline J gene comes the end of the CDR3, since the read stops 3 residues before it. The rearrangement uses TRBV6-4 and TRBJ2-1; 10 positions match TRBD2. V lost 4 bases and J lost 6; bases outside the gene matches: 6. Germline CDR1 is MRHNA and CDR2 is SNTAGT. This CDR3 has 15 amino acids. CDR3 region: CASSAGSSGSNEQFF. The part of the CDR3 DNA that was read is TGTGCCAGCAGTGCTGGGTCTAGCGGGAGCAATGAG.

Worth noting for this clone: The CDR3 end is not reached by the read, which stops 3 residues before it; the germline J gene fills it in. V usage is TRBV7-6 and J usage is TRBJ1-3; TRBD1 might be the D (6 bases). CDR3 size: 16 residues. The V and J ends lost 4 bases and 3 bases respectively, with 16 bases between them. Looked up from germline, CDR1 is SGHVS and CDR2 is FNYEAQ. Incomplete CDR3 DNA: TGTGCCAGCAGCTCCTTCGAGGGGGTTAGTGGAAACACC. Protein: CASSSFEGVSGNT. The complete CDR3 sequence is CASSSFEGVSGNTIYF.

A word on this clone: The read ends 3 residues shy of where the CDR3 ends; the end is completed using the germline J gene. This chain uses TRBV7-2 with TRBJ1-6, with 7 bases aligning to TRBD1. The V gene's germline CDR1 is SGHTA and CDR2 FQGNSA. The trim removed 5 bases at V and 7 bases at J, leaving 8 bases unmatched. The CDR3 contains 15 residues. The CDR3 region is CASSINRGVNSPLHF. CDR3 DNA, as far as it was read: TGTGCCAGCAGCATTAACAGGGGCGTGAATTCACCC.

The CDR3 sequence: CASSARDRGHGELFF. CDR3 bases read: TGTGCCAGCAGCGCCCGGGACAGGGGGCACGGGGAG. The chain recombines TRBV5-4 with TRBJ2-2, with 12 bases matching TRBD1. The CDR3 goes on 3 residues after the read ends, and that part is filled in from the germline J gene. Per germline, CDR1 SGHNT and CDR2 YYREEE (reference sequence). This CDR3 spans 15 amino acids. With 4 bases clipped from V and 7 bases from J, the junction kept 5 bases outside the gene matches.

As regards this clone: The read comes to an end 3 residues before the CDR3 does, leaving the germline J gene to fill in the end. The rearrangement joins TRBV29-1 to TRBJ2-3; no reliable D call. Between the trimmed V and J ends, which lost 4 bases and 2 bases, there was a span of 7 bases. From germline, CDR1 is SQVTM and CDR2 ANQGSEA. The CDR3 length is 12 residues. CDR3 in amino acids: CSVVQVTDTQYF. Partial CDR3 DNA: TGCAGCGTTGTTCAGGTCACAGATACG.

The sequenced CDR3 bases are TGTGCCAGCAGTACAGGGCCATGGGGC. Its protein product is CASSTGPWG. The full CDR3 reads CASSTGPWGYTF. The chain couples TRBV6-4 to TRBJ1-2; perhaps TRBD1 as D (6 bases). The read comes to an end 3 residues before the CDR3 does, leaving the germline J gene to fill in the end. Germline loops: CDR1 MRHNA, CDR2 SNTAGT. The CDR3 contains 12 residues.

As concerns this clone: The DNA ends 3 residues before the CDR3 does, and the rest of the CDR3 is filled in from the germline J gene. V and J are TRBV2 and TRBJ2-5; 8 bases are shared with TRBD2. The CDR3 consists of 13 residues. Per germline, CDR1 SNHLY and CDR2 FYNNEI. J lost 4 bases, V lost 9 bases, and 7 bases had no gene match. CDR3 bases read: TGTGCCAGTGCGGGGGGAACCAGAGAGACC. Translated: CASAGGTRET. The CDR3 in full is CASAGGTRETQYF.

As regards this clone: The observed sequence ends 3 residues before the CDR3 terminus, with the missing tail filled in from the germline J gene. V and J are TRBV10-3 and TRBJ2-7, with 7 bases identical to TRBD1. The trim removed 7 bases at V and 5 bases at J, leaving 11 bases unmatched. Germline values: CDR1 ENHRY, CDR2 SYGVKD. The CDR3 is made up of 14 amino acids. The CDR3 loop reads CAIILTGDHHEQYF. The sequenced part of the CDR3 DNA is TGTGCCATCATTTTAACAGGGGATCATCACGAG.

A remark on this clone: The read ends 3 residues shy of where the CDR3 ends; the end is completed using the germline J gene. This chain uses TRBV7-2 with TRBJ1-1; TRBD1 matches 7 bases. The CDR3 extends over 13 amino acids. V lost 4 bases and J lost 4; bases outside the gene matches: 3. Germline loops: CDR1 SGHTA, CDR2 FQGNSA. CDR3 region: CASSYQGGTEAFF. CDR3 DNA, as far as it was read: TGTGCCAGCAGCTATCAGGGGGGCACTGAA.

Remarks on this clone: The missing CDR3 end, 3 residues past where the read stops, is filled in from the germline J gene. The rearrangement uses TRBV7-6 and TRBJ2-7, with 13 bases aligning to TRBD2. This CDR3 is built from 15 residues. Per germline, CDR1 SGHVS and CDR2 FNYEAQ. V dropped 5 bases and J dropped 4; count of bases not matched to a gene: 5. The CDR3 DNA, read in part, is TGTGCCAGCAGCCGAACTAGCGGGGGGGCTTACGAG. Translating it yields CASSRTSGGAYE. The whole CDR3 sequence is CASSRTSGGAYEQYF.

Regarding this clone: Coverage ceases 3 residues before the CDR3 finishes, and the germline J gene fills in the end. The genes are TRBV2 and TRBJ2-5; a possible D gene is TRBD2 (5 bases). There are 12 residues in the CDR3. V was pared by 6 bases and J by 5 bases, with 10 bases between. Germline values: CDR1 SNHLY, CDR2 FYNNEI. The CDR3 bases that were read are TGTGCCAGCAGCCTAGCTGAGGAGACC. Protein sequence: CASSLAEET. The full CDR3 sequence reads CASSLAEETQYF.

In the case of this clone: The read terminates 3 residues before the CDR3 end, so the remaining end is supplied by the germline J gene. The rearrangement uses TRBV5-5 and TRBJ1-6; TRBD1 might be the D (5 bases). This CDR3 comprises 15 residues. Germline V gene lookup returns CDR1 SGHKS and CDR2 YYEKEE (reference sequence). CDR3 bases read: TGTGCCAGCAGCTTCCTACAGGTGGGCATGGTGCCC. It specifies CASSFLQVGMVP. The full CDR3 protein reads CASSFLQVGMVPLHF.

In regard to this clone: The CDR3 is cut off 3 residues early in the read; its end comes from the germline J gene. The gene calls are TRBV20-1 and TRBJ2-1; the match to TRBD1 covers 8 bases. The CDR3 is 16 amino acids. Trimming removed 3 bases from V and 7 bases from J; junction bases left unmatched: 14. Germline CDR1 is DFQATT and CDR2 is SNEGSKA (reference sequence). The sequenced part of the CDR3 DNA is TGCAGTGCTAGGGCCGGGACAGGCCGTAGGGGGAATGAG. Translating it yields CSARAGTGRRGNE. The full CDR3 is CSARAGTGRRGNEQFF.

To note about this clone: The observed sequence ends 3 residues before the CDR3 terminus, with the missing tail filled in from the germline J gene. The rearrangement uses TRBV14 and TRBJ1-6; D is unclear. V was cut by 5 bases and J by 5 bases, with 10 bases left in between. CDR3 size: 14 residues. Germline-derived CDR1 and CDR2 are SGHDN and FVKESK. The CDR3 DNA, read in part, is TGTGCCAGCAGCTCACGCTATAATAATTCACCC. Its translation is CASSSRYNNSP. The CDR3 as a whole reads CASSSRYNNSPLHF.

A word on this clone: The sequence runs out 3 residues before the end of the CDR3; the remainder is reconstructed from the germline J gene. The gene calls are TRBV15 and TRBJ2-1; D may be TRBD1 (5 bases). Trimming left V 0 bases short and J 0 bases short, with 6 bases between. The CDR3 consists of 15 residues. Germline CDR1 and CDR2: LNHNV and YYDKDF (reference sequence). This CDR3 reads CATSRDRGSYNEQFF. The part of the CDR3 DNA that was read is TGTGCCACCAGCAGAGATAGGGGCTCCTACAATGAG.

Concerning this clone itself: Mismatch with germline at one junction end may stem from a read error. CDR3 in amino acids: CASSQDRGGYTF. The CDR3 bases that were read are TGCGCCAGCAGCCAAGATCGGGGTGGC. The chain employs TRBV4-2 and TRBJ1-2; no definite D call. From the germline J gene comes the end of the CDR3, since the read stops 3 residues before it. CDR3 size: 12 residues. Germline V gene sequence: CDR1 LGHNA, CDR2 YNFKEQ.

In the case of this clone: The read terminates 3 residues before the CDR3 end, so the remaining end is supplied by the germline J gene. The chain couples TRBV13 to TRBJ2-6; the D is unclear. This CDR3 is 17 amino acids long. V was cut by 2 bases and J by 2 bases, with 13 bases left in between. Germline values: CDR1 PRHDT, CDR2 FYEKMQ (reference sequence). CDR3 bases read: TGTGCCAGCAGCTTATTGACACCCCTCACTGGGGCCAACGTC. This encodes CASSLLTPLTGANV. The whole CDR3 region reads CASSLLTPLTGANVLTF.

Note on this clone: The sequenced fragment ends 3 residues before the CDR3 boundary, so the rest is inferred from the germline J gene. The rearrangement uses TRBV2 and TRBJ2-2, with 9 bases matching TRBD1. Germline loops: CDR1 SNHLY, CDR2 FYNNEI. The CDR3 has 14 amino acids. V shed 5 bases, J shed 8 bases, and the junction held 6 bases outside the gene matches. CDR3 bases read: TGTGCCAGCAGTCTAGGGACAGGGAGAGGGGAG. Translation gives CASSLGTGRGE. The complete CDR3 reads CASSLGTGRGELFF.

Of note for this clone: The sequence runs out 3 residues before the end of the CDR3; the remainder is reconstructed from the germline J gene. This chain connects TRBV6-2 or TRBV6-3 to TRBJ1-2; 8 positions agree with TRBD1. CDR1 is MNHEY and CDR2 is SVGEGT in the germline V gene. CDR3 length equals 15 residues. After removal of 6 bases from V and 3 bases from J, the junction contained 9 bases not matched to a gene. The covered CDR3 bases are TGTGCCAGCAGCCCCACAGGGGGATCGGACTATGGC. Translation: CASSPTGGSDYG. The CDR3 reads in full as CASSPTGGSDYGYTF.

On this clone: From the germline J gene comes the end of the CDR3, since the read stops 3 residues before it. The chain carries TRBV19 and TRBJ2-2; no firm D call. In germline, CDR1 is LNHDA, CDR2 SQIVND (reference sequence). There are 16 residues in the CDR3. Trimming removed 7 bases from V and 0 bases from J, with 15 bases in between. The CDR3 DNA, read in part, is TGTGCCAGTAATCGTTTGGGCCGGACGAACACCGGGGAG. Translated, it gives CASNRLGRTNTGE. The whole CDR3 region reads CASNRLGRTNTGELFF. Drawing the rest from reference TRBV19 and TRBJ2-2, the complete variable domain is DGGITQSPKYLFRKEGQNVTLSCEQNLNHDAMYWYRQDPGQGLRLIYYSQIVNDFQKGDIAEGYSVSREKKESFPLTVTSAQKNPTAFYLCASNRLGRTNTGELFFGEGSRLTVL.

Of note for this clone: The read ends 3 residues shy of where the CDR3 ends; the end is completed using the germline J gene. The genes are TRBV29-1 and TRBJ2-2, with 7 nucleotides matching TRBD1. The V gene end was trimmed by 5 bases and the J gene end by 7 bases; junction bases not matched to a gene: 1. This CDR3 is built from 11 residues. CDR1 is SQVTM, CDR2 ANQGSEA, per germline. The chain's CDR3 is CSVSGGGELFF. The sequenced part of the CDR3 DNA is TGCAGCGTTTCAGGGGGCGGGGAG.

CDR3 in amino acids: CASSPLGRGSYTF. The CDR3 bases that were read are TGTGCCAGCAGCCCCTTGGGGCGGGGAAGC. The chain uses TRBV5-6 and TRBJ1-2; possibly TRBD1 for D (5 bases). Coverage ceases 3 residues before the CDR3 finishes, and the germline J gene fills in the end. From germline, CDR1 is SGHDT and CDR2 YYEEEE. The CDR3 length is 13 residues.